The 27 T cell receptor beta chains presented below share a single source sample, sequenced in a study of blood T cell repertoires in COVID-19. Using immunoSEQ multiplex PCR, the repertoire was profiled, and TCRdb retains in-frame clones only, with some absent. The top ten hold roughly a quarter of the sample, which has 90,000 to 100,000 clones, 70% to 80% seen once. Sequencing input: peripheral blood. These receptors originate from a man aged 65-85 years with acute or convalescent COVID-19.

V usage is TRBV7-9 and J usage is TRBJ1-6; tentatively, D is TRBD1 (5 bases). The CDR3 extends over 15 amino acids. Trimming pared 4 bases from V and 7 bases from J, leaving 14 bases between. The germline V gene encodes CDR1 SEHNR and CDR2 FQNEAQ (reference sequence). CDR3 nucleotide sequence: TGTGCCAGCAGCTGGAGTGGGGGGACGAATTCACCCCTCCACTTT. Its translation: CASSWSGGTNSPLHF. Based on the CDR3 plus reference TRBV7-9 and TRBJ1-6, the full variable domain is DTGVSQNPRHKITKRGQNVTFRCDPISEHNRLYWYRQTLGQGPEFLTYFQNEAQLEKSRLLSDRFSAERPKGSFSTLEIQRTEQGDSAMYLCASSWSGGTNSPLHFGNGTRLTVT.

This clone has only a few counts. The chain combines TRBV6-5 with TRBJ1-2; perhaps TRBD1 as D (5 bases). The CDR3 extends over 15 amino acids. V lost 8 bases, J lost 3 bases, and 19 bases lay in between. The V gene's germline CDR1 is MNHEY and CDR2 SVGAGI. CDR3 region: CASYLRPGLDYGYTF. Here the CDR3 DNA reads TGTGCCAGCTATCTACGGCCAGGGTTGGACTATGGCTACACCTTC.

CDR3 amino acids: CASSKGGASQEQYF. For the CDR3, the DNA is TGTGCCAGCAGCAAAGGGGGCGCCTCCCAGGAGCAGTACTTC. This sequence joins TRBV21-1 and TRBJ2-7; the table's D call of TRBD1 was not tested on the DNA. TRBV21-1 is described as a pseudogene. CDR3 length equals 14 residues.

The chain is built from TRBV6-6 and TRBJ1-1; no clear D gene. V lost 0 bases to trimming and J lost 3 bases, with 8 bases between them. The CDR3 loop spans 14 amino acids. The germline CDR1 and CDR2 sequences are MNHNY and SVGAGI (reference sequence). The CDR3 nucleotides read TGTGCCAGCAGTTACTCAGACATCTACACTGAAGCTTTCTTT. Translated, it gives CASSYSDIYTEAFF.

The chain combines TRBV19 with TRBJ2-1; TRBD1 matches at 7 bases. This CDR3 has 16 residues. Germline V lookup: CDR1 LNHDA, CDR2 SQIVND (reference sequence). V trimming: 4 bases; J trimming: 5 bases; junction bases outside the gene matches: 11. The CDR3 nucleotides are TGTGCCAGTAGTACCCCCCCGAGGGGGCTCAACAATGAGCAGTTCTTC. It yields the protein CASSTPPRGLNNEQFF.

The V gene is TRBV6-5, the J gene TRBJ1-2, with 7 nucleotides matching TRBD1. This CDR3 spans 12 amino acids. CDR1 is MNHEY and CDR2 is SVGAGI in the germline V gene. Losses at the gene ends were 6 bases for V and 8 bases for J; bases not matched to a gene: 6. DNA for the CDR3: TGTGCCAGCAGGATGACAGGGAACGGCTACACCTTC. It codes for CASRMTGNGYTF.

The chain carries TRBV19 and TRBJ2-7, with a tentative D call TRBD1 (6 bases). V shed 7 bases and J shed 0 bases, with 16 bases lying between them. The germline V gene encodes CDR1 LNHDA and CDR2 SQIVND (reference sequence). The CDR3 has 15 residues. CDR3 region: CASTTGFGGSYEQYF. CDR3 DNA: TGTGCCAGTACAACAGGGTTTGGGGGCTCCTACGAGCAGTACTTC.

CDR3 residues: CASSPATGVQETQYF. CDR3 in DNA: TGTGCCAGCAGCCCAGCCACAGGGGTTCAAGAGACCCAGTACTTC. This chain connects TRBV28 to TRBJ2-5; TRBD1 aligns across 7 bases. The CDR3 runs to 15 residues. CDR1 MDHEN and CDR2 SYDVKM come from the germline V gene. V was pared by 6 bases and J by 2 bases, with 9 bases of the junction left unmatched.

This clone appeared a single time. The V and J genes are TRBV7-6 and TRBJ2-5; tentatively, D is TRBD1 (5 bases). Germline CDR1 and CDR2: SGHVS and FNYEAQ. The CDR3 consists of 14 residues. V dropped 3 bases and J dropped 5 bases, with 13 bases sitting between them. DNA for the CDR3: TGTGCCAGCAGCTTTAGGGGCACGCGGGAGACCCAGTACTTC. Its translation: CASSFRGTRETQYF.

This CDR3 is CASSGGQGIETQYF. CDR3 coding DNA: TGTGCCAGCAGCGGCGGACAGGGGATAGAGACCCAGTACTTC. The chain recombines TRBV9 with TRBJ2-5; 9 bases align to TRBD1. The J segment lost 4 bases and the V segment lost 3 bases, leaving 4 bases of the junction unmatched. The CDR3 extends over 14 amino acids. Germline V gives CDR1 SGDLS, CDR2 YYNGEE.

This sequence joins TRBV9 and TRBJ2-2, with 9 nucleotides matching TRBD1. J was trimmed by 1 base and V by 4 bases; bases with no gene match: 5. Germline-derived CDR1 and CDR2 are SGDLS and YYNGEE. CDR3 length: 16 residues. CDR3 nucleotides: TGTGCCAGCAGCTCACACAGGGGGCTGAACACCGGGGAGCTGTTTTTT. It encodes CASSSHRGLNTGELFF. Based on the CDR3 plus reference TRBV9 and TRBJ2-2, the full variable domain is DSGVTQTPKHLITATGQRVTLRCSPRSGDLSVYWYQQSLDQGLQFLIQYYNGEERAKGNILERFSAQQFPDLHSELNLSSLELGDSALYFCASSSHRGLNTGELFFGEGSRLTVL.

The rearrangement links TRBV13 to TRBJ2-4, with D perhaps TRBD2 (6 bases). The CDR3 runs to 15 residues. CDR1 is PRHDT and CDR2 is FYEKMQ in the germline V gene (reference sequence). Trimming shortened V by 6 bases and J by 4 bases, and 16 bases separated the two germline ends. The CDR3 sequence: CASSRTLREKNIQYF. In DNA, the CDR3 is TGTGCCAGCAGTCGAACCCTCCGGGAGAAAAACATTCAGTACTTC. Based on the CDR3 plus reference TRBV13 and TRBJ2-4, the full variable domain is AAGVIQSPRHLIKEKRETATLKCYPIPRHDTVYWYQQGPGQDPQFLISFYEKMQSDKGSIPDRFSAQQFSDYHSELNMSSLELGDSALYFCASSRTLREKNIQYFGAGTRLSVL.

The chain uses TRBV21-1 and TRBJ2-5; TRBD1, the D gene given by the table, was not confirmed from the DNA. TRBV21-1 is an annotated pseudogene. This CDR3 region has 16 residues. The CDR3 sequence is CASSSLTWGRLETQYF. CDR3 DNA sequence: TGTGCCAGCTCTAGCTTGACTTGGGGGCGGCTAGAGACCCAGTACTTC.

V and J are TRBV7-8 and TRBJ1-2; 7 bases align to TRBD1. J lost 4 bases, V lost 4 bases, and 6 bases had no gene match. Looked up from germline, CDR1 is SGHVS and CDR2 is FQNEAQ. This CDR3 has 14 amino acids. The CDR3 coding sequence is TGTGCCAGCAGCTCGAGGGACAGTTTCTATGGCTACACCTTC. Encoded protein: CASSSRDSFYGYTF.

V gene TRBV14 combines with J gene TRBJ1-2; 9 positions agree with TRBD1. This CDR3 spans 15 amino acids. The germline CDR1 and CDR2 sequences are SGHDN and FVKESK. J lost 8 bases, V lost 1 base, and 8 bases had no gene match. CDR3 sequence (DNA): TGTGCCAGCAGCCAAGCTGGGACAGGGTCGGGCGGCTACACCTTC. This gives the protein CASSQAGTGSGGYTF.

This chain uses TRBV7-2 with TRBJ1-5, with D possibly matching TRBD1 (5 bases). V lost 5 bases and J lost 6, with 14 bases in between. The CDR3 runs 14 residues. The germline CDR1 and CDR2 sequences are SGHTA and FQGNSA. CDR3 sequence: CASSPRERGQPQHF. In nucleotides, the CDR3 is TGTGCCAGCAGCCCCAGGGAGCGGGGTCAGCCCCAGCATTTT.

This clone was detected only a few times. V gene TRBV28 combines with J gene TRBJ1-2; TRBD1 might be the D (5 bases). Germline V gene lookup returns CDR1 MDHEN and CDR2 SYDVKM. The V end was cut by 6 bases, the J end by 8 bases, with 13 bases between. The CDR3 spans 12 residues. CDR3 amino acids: CASSPRQQGYTF. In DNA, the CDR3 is TGTGCCAGCAGCCCAAGACAGCAGGGCTACACCTTC.

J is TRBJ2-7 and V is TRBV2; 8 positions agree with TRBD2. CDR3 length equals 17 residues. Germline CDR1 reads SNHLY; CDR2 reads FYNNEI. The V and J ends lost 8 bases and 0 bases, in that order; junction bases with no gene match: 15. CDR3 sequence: CASATNPSGPSSYEQYF. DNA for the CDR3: TGTGCCAGCGCAACAAACCCTAGCGGGCCGAGCTCCTACGAGCAGTACTTC.

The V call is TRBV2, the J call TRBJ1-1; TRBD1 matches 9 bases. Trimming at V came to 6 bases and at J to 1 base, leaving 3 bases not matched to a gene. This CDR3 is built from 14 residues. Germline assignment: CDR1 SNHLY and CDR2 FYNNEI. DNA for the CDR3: TGTGCCAGCAGCGGACAGGGGTCGAACACTGAAGCTTTCTTT. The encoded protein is CASSGQGSNTEAFF.

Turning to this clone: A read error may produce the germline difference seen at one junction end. Here the CDR3 reads CASSPTDSF. The CDR3 coding sequence is TGTGCCAGCAGCCCGACAGACTCCTTT. This chain uses TRBV7-8 with TRBJ1-1, with TRBD1 as a possible D gene (5 bases). Germline V CDR1 and CDR2: SGHVS, FQNEAQ. This CDR3 comprises 9 residues.

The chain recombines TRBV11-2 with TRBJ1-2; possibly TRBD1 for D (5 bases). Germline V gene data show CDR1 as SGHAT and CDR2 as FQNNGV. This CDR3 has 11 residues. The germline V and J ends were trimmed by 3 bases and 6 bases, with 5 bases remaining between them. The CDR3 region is CASSFRDGYTF. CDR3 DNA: TGTGCCAGCAGCTTCAGGGATGGCTACACCTTC.

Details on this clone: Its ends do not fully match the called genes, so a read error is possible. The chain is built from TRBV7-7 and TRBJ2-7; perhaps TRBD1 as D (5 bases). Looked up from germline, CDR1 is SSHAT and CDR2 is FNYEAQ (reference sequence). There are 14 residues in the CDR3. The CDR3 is CASSLSTASYEQYF. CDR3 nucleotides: TGTGCTAGCAGCTTATCGACAGCCTCCTACGAGCAGTACTTC.

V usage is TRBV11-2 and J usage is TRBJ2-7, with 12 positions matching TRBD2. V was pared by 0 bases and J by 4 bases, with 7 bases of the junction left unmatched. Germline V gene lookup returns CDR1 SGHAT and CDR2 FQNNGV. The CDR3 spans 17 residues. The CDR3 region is CASSLDPTSGSLYEQYF. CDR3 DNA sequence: TGTGCCAGCAGCTTAGACCCGACTAGCGGGAGTTTGTACGAGCAGTACTTC.

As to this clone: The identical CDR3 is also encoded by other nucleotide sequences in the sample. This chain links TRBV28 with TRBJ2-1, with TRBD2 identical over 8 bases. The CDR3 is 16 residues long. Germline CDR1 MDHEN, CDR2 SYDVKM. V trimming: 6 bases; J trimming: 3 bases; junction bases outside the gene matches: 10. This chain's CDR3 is CASSPLLAGGYNEQFF. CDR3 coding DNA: TGTGCCAGCAGCCCTCTATTGGCGGGAGGCTACAATGAGCAGTTCTTC.

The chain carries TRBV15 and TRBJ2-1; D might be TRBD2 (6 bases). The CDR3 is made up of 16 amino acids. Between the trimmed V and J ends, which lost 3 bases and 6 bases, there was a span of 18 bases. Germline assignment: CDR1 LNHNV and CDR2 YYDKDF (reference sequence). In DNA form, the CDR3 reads TGTGCCACCAGCAGCGGGACTTCCAGAAAGGGCAATGAGCAGTTCTTC. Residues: CATSSGTSRKGNEQFF. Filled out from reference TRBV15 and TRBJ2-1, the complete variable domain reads DAMVIQNPRYQVTQFGKPVTLSCSQTLNHNVMYWYQQKSSQAPKLLFHYYDKDFNNEADTPDNFQSRRPNTSFCFLDIRSPGLGDTAMYLCATSSGTSRKGNEQFFGPGTRLTVL.

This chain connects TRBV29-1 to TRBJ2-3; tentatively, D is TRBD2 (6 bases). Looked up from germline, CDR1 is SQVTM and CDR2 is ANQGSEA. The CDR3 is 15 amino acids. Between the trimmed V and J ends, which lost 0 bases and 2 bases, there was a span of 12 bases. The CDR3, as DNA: TGCAGCGTTGAAGATCGGAGGGTCCACACAGATACGCAGTATTTT. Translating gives CSVEDRRVHTDTQYF.

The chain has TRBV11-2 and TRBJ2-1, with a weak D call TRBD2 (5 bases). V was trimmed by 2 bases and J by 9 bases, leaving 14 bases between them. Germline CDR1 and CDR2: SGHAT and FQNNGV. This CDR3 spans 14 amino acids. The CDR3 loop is CASSLSHGESEQFF. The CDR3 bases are TGTGCCAGCAGCTTATCCCACGGGGAAAGTGAGCAGTTCTTC.